The 4 T cell receptor beta chains below were found in one sample sequenced in a study of tissue T cells after allogeneic stem cell transplantation. The method was immunoSEQ multiplex PCR; TCRdb's version includes in-frame clones alone and lacks a portion of them. The sample has 900 to 1,200 clones; roughly half are singletons. Time point in this sample: mouse harvest day 14 after allogeneic transplant. The graft held 10^6 splenic CD5+ T cells and 10^7 T-cell-depleted bone marrow cells. The specimen was spleen. These receptors all come from a female BALB/c mouse given C57BL/6 T cells with graft-versus-host disease after an allogeneic hematopoietic cell transplant.

Remarks on this clone: Gene names refer to mouse genes. CDR3 region: CASSPGLGNTGQLYF. Incomplete CDR3 DNA: TGTGCCAGCAGTCCGGGACTGGGGAACACCGGGCAGCTCTAC. The chain is built from TRBV19 and TRBJ2-2, with 10 bases aligning to TRBD2. Read coverage stops 1 residue before the CDR3 terminus; the germline J gene supplies the remainder. Germline CDR1 is FNHDT and CDR2 is SITEND (reference sequence). Losses at the gene ends were 4 bases for V and 2 bases for J; bases not matched to a gene: 2. This CDR3 spans 15 amino acids.

This clone was counted a few times. These gene names are mouse names. The read ends 1 residue early relative to the CDR3; the germline J gene fills the gap. The rearrangement joins TRBV13-2 to TRBJ2-1; 8 nucleotides agree with TRBD2. The CDR3 length is 14 residues. Germline CDR1 and CDR2: NNHNN and SYGAGS (reference sequence). The V segment lost 2 bases and the J segment 3 bases; nucleotides outside the gene matches: 1. The CDR3 reads CASGELGVYAEQFF. CDR3 DNA (partial): TGTGCCAGCGGTGAACTGGGGGTCTATGCTGAGCAGTTC.

By its share, this clone is large. Gene names and germline match the mouse. Coverage ceases 1 residue before the CDR3 finishes, and the germline J gene fills in the end. The chain combines TRBV12-1 with TRBJ2-7; D is perhaps TRBD1 (6 bases). Germline values: CDR1 SGHSN, CDR2 HYEKVE. V dropped 0 bases and J dropped 0 bases, with 8 bases sitting between them. The CDR3 has 14 residues. The CDR3 bases that were read are TGTGCCAGCTCTCTCGAGGGGGTCTCCTATGAACAGTAC. This translates into CASSLEGVSYEQY. Given in full, the CDR3 is CASSLEGVSYEQYF.

This clone has a handful of counts. Gene names follow the mouse nomenclature. The read comes to an end 1 residue before the CDR3 does, leaving the germline J gene to fill in the end. V and J are TRBV13-1 and TRBJ2-7; 13 bases fit TRBD2. The CDR3 has 14 amino acids. Germline assignment: CDR1 NSHNY and CDR2 SYGAGN. V lost 2 bases and J lost 6; bases outside the gene matches: 2. The CDR3 bases that were read are TGTGCCAGCAGTGAGGGACTGGGGGGGGTTGAACAGTAC. Amino acid sequence: CASSEGLGGVEQY. The full CDR3 reads CASSEGLGGVEQYF.